This TCR beta chain was observed in a study of shared clonotypes between healthy human individuals. The healthy adult donors were HIV-negative and reported no recent acute infections or vaccinations. Nashville, Tennessee was home to all donors, each a Caucasian adult. Assay used: immunoSEQ multiplex PCR; TCRdb lists only in-frame clones, some missing. The sample holds 1,400,000 or so clones, 98% to 99% seen once. Study-wide results and caveats: Rarefaction revealed incomplete sorted-subset sequencing despite large depth.

Worth noting for this clone: The antigen remains unidentified.

The receptor was isolated from a man aged 30 to 39 in good health. The material sequenced was naive CD4+ T cells sorted from blood. This sample's subset: CD45RA+ positively selected.

The CDR3 region is CAISTNPTGPGANVLTF. Here the CDR3 DNA reads TGTGCCATCAGTACTAACCCGACAGGGCCTGGGGCCAACGTCCTGACTTTC. V gene TRBV10-3 combines with J gene TRBJ2-6, with 7 bases aligning to TRBD1. Germline assignment: CDR1 ENHRY and CDR2 SYGVKD. J gave up 2 bases and V 5 bases, and 9 bases lay outside the gene matches. The CDR3 loop spans 17 amino acids.